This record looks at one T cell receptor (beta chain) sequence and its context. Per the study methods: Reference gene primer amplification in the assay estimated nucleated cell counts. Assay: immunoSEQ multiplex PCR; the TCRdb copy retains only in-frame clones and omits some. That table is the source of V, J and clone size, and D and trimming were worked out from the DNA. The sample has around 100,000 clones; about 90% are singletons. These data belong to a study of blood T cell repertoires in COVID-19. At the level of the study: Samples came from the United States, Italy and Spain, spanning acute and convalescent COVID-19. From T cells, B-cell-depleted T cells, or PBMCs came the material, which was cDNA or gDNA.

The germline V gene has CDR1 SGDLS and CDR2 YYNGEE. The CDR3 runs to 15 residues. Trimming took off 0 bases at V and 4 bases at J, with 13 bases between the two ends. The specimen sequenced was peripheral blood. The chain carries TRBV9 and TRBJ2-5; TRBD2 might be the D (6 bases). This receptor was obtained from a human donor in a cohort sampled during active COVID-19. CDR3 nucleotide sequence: TGTGCCAGCAGCGTAGACGGCGGGACGGGAGAGACCCAGTACTTC. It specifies CASSVDGGTGETQYF.